Listed below are T cell receptor beta chains from one sample, sequenced in a study of shared clonotypes between healthy human individuals. The data were produced by immunoSEQ multiplex PCR, yet TCRdb's version contains in-frame clones alone and is incomplete. The repertoire holds under 350,000 clones, with around 86% as singletons. Sequencing was performed on memory CD8+ T cells sorted from blood. These receptors were taken from a man younger than 30 in good health. Each CDR3 is given with its conserved first and last residue. A D gene is named only where the DNA matches it firmly. The size entry is marked missing in some rows and otherwise reads once, few, many or a size class.

-	TRBJ1-2	-	TRBV21-1	TGTGCCAGCAGCAAAGTGCAGGGCCTTGGCTACACCTTC	CASSKVQGLGYTF
-	TRBJ1-2	-	TRBV6-6	TGTGCCAGCAGTTACTCTGAGGGGGAAAATGGCTACACCTTC	CASSYSEGENGYTF
-	TRBJ1-1	-	TRBV4-1	TGCGCCAGCAGCCAAGATATCCGGGGGACTGAAGCTTTCTTT	CASSQDIRGTEAFF
-	TRBJ2-1	TRBD1	TRBV27	TGTGCCAGCAGTCCTTGGACAGGCTACAATGAGCAGTTCTTC	CASSPWTGYNEQFF
-	TRBJ2-2	-	TRBV7-6	TGTGCCAGCAGCTCCGGGACAAGAAACACCGGGGAGCTGTTTTTT	CASSSGTRNTGELFF
-	TRBJ1-1	-	TRBV11-2	TGTGCCAGCAGCTTGAAGGTCTCTGAAGCTTTCTTT	CASSLKVSEAFF
-	TRBJ1-1	-	TRBV30	TGTGCCTGGAGTGTAGCAGTAGTGACTGAAGCTTTCTTT	CAWSVAVVTEAFF
once	TRBJ1-5	-	TRBV27	TGTGCCAGCAGTTTGGGGACCGGTCAGCCCCAGCATTTT	CASSLGTGQPQHF
-	TRBJ1-1	-	TRBV7-9	TGTGCCAGCAGCCCGCACATGAACACTGAAGCTTTCTTT	CASSPHMNTEAFF
-	TRBJ2-7	-	TRBV7-9	TGTGCCAGCAGCTTATCTTACGGATCCTACGAGCAGTACTTC	CASSLSYGSYEQYF
-	TRBJ1-1	-	TRBV6-6	TGTGCCAGCAGTTACGGAGACCCGGGGGAATTT	CASSYGDPGEF
-	TRBJ2-7	-	TRBV9	TGTGCCAGCAGCGCATCCGTTACAGAGTACGAGCAGTACTTC	CASSASVTEYEQYF
many	TRBJ2-1	TRBD2	TRBV29-1	TGCAGCGTTGAAGAAACCCATAACAGGTTGGGAGGGTACAATGAGCAGTTCTTC	CSVEETHNRLGGYNEQFF
many	TRBJ2-5	-	TRBV27	TGTGCCAGCAGTCCCCCGGGACAACGAGAGACCCAGTACTTC	CASSPPGQRETQYF
-	TRBJ1-6	TRBD1	TRBV6-5	TGTGCCAGCAGGCAAGGGACAGGGGATAATTCACCCCTCCACTTT	CASRQGTGDNSPLHF
-	TRBJ2-1	TRBD2	TRBV28	TGTGCCAGCAGTTTATTTGCCGAGACTAGCGGGGGAAATTGGGATGAGCAGTTCTTC	CASSLFAETSGGNWDEQFF
once	TRBJ2-7	-	TRBV5-5	TGTGCCAGCAGCTTCAGGGACCCATATCGGTACGAGCAGTACTTC	CASSFRDPYRYEQYF
few	TRBJ2-7	TRBD1	TRBV28	TGTGCCAGCTCCACCCTTAAGGACAGGGGGGTTTACGAGCAGTACTTC	CASSTLKDRGVYEQYF
-	TRBJ1-6	-	TRBV5-1	TGCGCCAGCTCCCTGGGGAATTCACCCCTCCACTTT	CASSLGNSPLHF
-	TRBJ1-2	-	TRBV6-1	TGTGCCAGCAGCCCGGGACGGCCACAGAGGAGCTACACCTTC	CASSPGRPQRSYTF
few	TRBJ2-2	-	TRBV10-3	TGTGCCATCAGTTTACCTACGTACACCGGGGAGCTGTTTTTT	CAISLPTYTGELFF
-	TRBJ2-7	-	TRBV30	TGTGCCTGGAGTGGAACTAGTATCTACGAGCAGTACTTC	CAWSGTSIYEQYF
-	TRBJ1-5	TRBD1	TRBV7-7	TGTGCTTCATGGGGGACAGGGGGAAATCAGCCCCAGCATTTT	CASWGTGGNQPQHF
-	TRBJ2-1	-	TRBV27	TGTGCCAGCAGTTTATACCCCTACAATGAGCAGTTCTTC	CASSLYPYNEQFF
-	TRBJ2-7	TRBD1	TRBV28	TGTGCCGTCGACGGGGTACGACAGGGGGTTGTCGAGCAGTACTTC	CAVDGVRQGVVEQYF
-	TRBJ2-3	TRBD1	TRBV30	TGTGCCTGGAGCGAGACAGGGATAACAGATACGCAGTATTTT	CAWSETGITDTQYF
-	TRBJ2-7	-	TRBV28	TGTGCCAGCAGTTTTCTGGGGGGACAAGCCTACGAGCAGTACTTC	CASSFLGGQAYEQYF
-	TRBJ2-3	TRBD1	TRBV9	TGTGCCAGCAGCGTAGGTTACGGGACAGGCAGCACAGATACGCAGTATTTT	CASSVGYGTGSTDTQYF
many	TRBJ2-7	TRBD2	TRBV4-1	TGCGCCAGCAGTTTCGGGACTAGCGGAACCTACGAGCAGTACTTC	CASSFGTSGTYEQYF